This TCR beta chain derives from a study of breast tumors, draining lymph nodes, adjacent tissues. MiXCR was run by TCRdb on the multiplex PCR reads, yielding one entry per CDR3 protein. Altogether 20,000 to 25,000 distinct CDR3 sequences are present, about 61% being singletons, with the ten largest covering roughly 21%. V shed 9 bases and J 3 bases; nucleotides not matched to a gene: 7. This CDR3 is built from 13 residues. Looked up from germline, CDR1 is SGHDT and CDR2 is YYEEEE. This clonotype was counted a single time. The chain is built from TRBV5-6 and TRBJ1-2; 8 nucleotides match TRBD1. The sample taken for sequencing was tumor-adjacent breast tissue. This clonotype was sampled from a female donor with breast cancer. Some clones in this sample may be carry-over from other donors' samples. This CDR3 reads CATNPTGDYGYTF. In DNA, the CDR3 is TGTGCCACAAATCCGACAGGGGACTATGGCTACACCTTC.